The 7 T cell receptor beta chains below all came from one sample that was sequenced in a study of OX40 agonist ivuxolimab in advanced cancers. TCRdb keeps only in-frame clones here, not all; method: immunoSEQ multiplex PCR. The sample contains over 5,000 clones, about 71% of which appear only once. The sample was CD4+ or CD8+ T cells sorted from blood, taken in a trial of the OX40 agonist ivuxolimab. The receptors originated from an adult with an advanced solid tumor such as melanoma, head and neck, liver or kidney cancer.

This clone was picked up a small number of times. This chain uses TRBV6-6 with TRBJ1-1; D ambiguous. V was clipped by 4 bases and J by 5 bases, with 5 bases between them. The CDR3 runs to 11 residues. Per the germline V gene, CDR1 is MNHNY and CDR2 is SVGAGI (reference sequence). The CDR3 region has the DNA TGTGCCAGCAGTTTAGGGACTGAAGCTTTCTTT. This sequence encodes CASSLGTEAFF.

This clone was seen just once. V and J are TRBV10-3 and TRBJ2-1; 10 positions agree with TRBD2. The CDR3 is 15 amino acids. V gave up 5 bases and J gave up 7 bases; unmatched junction bases: 8. Germline V gene sequence: CDR1 ENHRY, CDR2 SYGVKD. CDR3 bases: TGTGCCATCAGTACCCCTAGCGGGAGTATGAATGAGCAGTTCTTC. This gives the protein CAISTPSGSMNEQFF.

Of note for this clone: Just one base apart from a much larger clone, this may be a read error. The same CDR3 arises from other DNA sequences in this sample as well. The J gene is TRBJ2-1, the V gene TRBV7-2; 7 bases align to TRBD2. There are 15 residues in the CDR3. Germline values: CDR1 SGHTA, CDR2 FQGNSA. J gave up 5 bases and V 1 base, and 5 bases lay outside the gene matches. CDR3 region: CASSLGLAEDNEQFF. The CDR3, as DNA: TGTGCCAGCAGCTTAGGCCTAGCGGAGGACAATGAGCAGTTCTTC.

This clone appeared a few times. V gene TRBV14 combines with J gene TRBJ2-1; D is possibly TRBD1 (6 bases). Trimming removed 5 bases at V and 12 bases at J, with 14 bases between. The germline CDR1 and CDR2 sequences are SGHDN and FVKESK. This CDR3 spans 12 amino acids. As DNA, the CDR3 is TGTGCCAGCAGCGCCAGGGGAAAGGGGCAGTTCTTC. Its translation is CASSARGKGQFF.

The chain carries TRBV2 and TRBJ2-1; 9 nucleotides agree with TRBD1. Germline V gives CDR1 SNHLY, CDR2 FYNNEI. The CDR3 sequence is 15 residues long. With V trimmed by 4 bases and J by 3 bases, 4 bases remained unmatched. CDR3 nucleotides: TGTGCCAGCAGTGCCGACAGGGGGGGCTACAATGAGCAGTTCTTC. Protein product: CASSADRGGYNEQFF. Supplemented by reference TRBV2 and TRBJ2-1, the full variable domain reads EPEVTQTPSHQVTQMGQEVILRCVPISNHLYFYWYRQILGQKVEFLVSFYNNEISEKSEIFDDQFSVERPDGSNFTLKIRSTKLEDSAMYFCASSADRGGYNEQFFGPGTRLTVL.

This chain joins TRBV7-2 and TRBJ2-3; 16 bases match TRBD2. The germline gives CDR1 SGHTA, CDR2 FQGNSA. There are 17 residues in the CDR3. The trim removed 4 bases at V and 3 bases at J, leaving 4 bases unmatched. CDR3 in amino acids: CASSSGLAGGPTDTQYF. The CDR3 DNA is TGTGCCAGCAGCTCGGGACTAGCGGGAGGGCCAACAGATACGCAGTATTTT.

This clone was detected only a few times. The rearrangement joins TRBV7-9 to TRBJ2-7, with D maybe TRBD1 (5 bases). The V end was cut by 1 base, the J end by 4 bases, with 8 bases between. This CDR3 region has 13 residues. Germline CDR1 reads SEHNR; CDR2 reads FQNEAQ (reference sequence). The CDR3: CASSLGRTYEQYF. The CDR3 DNA reads TGTGCCAGCAGCTTAGGACGGACATACGAGCAGTACTTC.